This TCR beta chain was sequenced for a study of shared clonotypes between healthy human individuals. Study as a whole: Per donor, three plates held CD4 naive cells, three held CD4 memory, two held CD8 naive and one held CD8 memory. The study's findings and limits: Across a few donors, naive CD4 shared around 5.1%, naive CD8 more than 3%, memory CD4 about 2.5%, memory CD8 0.4%. Rarefaction indicated that sorted-subset sequencing remained incomplete although depth was large.

As to this clone: Its antigen is currently unknown.

Germline-derived CDR1 and CDR2 are SQVTM and ANQGSEA. This CDR3 has 14 residues. Trimming pared 4 bases from V and 1 base from J, leaving 13 bases between. An even split of each subset's genomic DNA across several immunoSEQ plates was performed. Sequencing used immunoSEQ multiplex PCR; TCRdb keeps in-frame clones, though not all of them. Of 1 million to 1.3 million clones detected, 75% to 80% appear once; the ten largest clones hold under 0.8%. Sequencing was done on a sample of memory CD4+ T cells from PBMCs. Subset here: CD45RA-negative fraction. This TCR derives from a young man in good health. Some clones in this sample may be carry-over from other donors' samples. The chain joins TRBV29-1 to TRBJ1-1; D call uncertain. CDR3 residues: CSVVGNPGNTEAFF. In DNA form, the CDR3 reads TGCAGCGTTGTCGGAAATCCTGGGAACACTGAAGCTTTCTTT.